The 21 T cell receptor beta chains reported below all come from one sample, sequenced in a study of shared clonotypes between healthy human individuals. The protocol was immunoSEQ multiplex PCR, while the TCRdb copy is restricted to in-frame clones and leaves out a portion. The sample yields about 1 million clones, roughly 80% seen once. Sequences were obtained from memory CD4+ T cells sorted from blood. Subset here: CD45RA-negative fraction. The receptors come from a young man in good health.

The genes are TRBV4-1 and TRBJ1-1, with TRBD1 as a possible D gene (5 bases). The CDR3 runs to 16 residues. Per the germline V gene, CDR1 is MGHRA and CDR2 is YSYEKL. Trimming removed 4 bases at V and 2 bases at J, with 17 bases between. CDR3 DNA sequence: TGCGCCAGCAGCCTTGGGAGGGGCGGAGGTAACACTGAAGCTTTCTTT. It is translated as CASSLGRGGGNTEAFF.

V usage is TRBV30 and J usage is TRBJ2-5; D not resolved. Trimming took off 3 bases at V and 7 bases at J, with 18 bases between the two ends. CDR3 length: 14 residues. Germline V gene data show CDR1 as GTSNPN and CDR2 as SVGIG (reference sequence). CDR3 in DNA: TGTGCCTGGAGCCCACCCGGACCCACGGGGACCCAGTACTTC. Protein sequence: CAWSPPGPTGTQYF.

This clone was recorded only once. V and J are TRBV19 and TRBJ2-5, with 7 bases that match TRBD2. Germline trimming cut 5 bases from V and 0 bases from J; bases unmatched to any gene: 3. Germline assignment: CDR1 LNHDA and CDR2 SQIVND (reference sequence). CDR3 size: 14 residues. This chain's CDR3 is CASSPLADQETQYF. The DNA for the CDR3 is TGTGCCAGTAGTCCTCTAGCGGACCAAGAGACCCAGTACTTC.

This sequence joins TRBV30 and TRBJ1-4; TRBD1 is a possible D gene (5 bases). This CDR3 has 14 amino acids. CDR1 is GTSNPN, CDR2 SVGIG, per germline (reference sequence). V dropped 1 base and J dropped 8 bases, with 14 bases sitting between them. The DNA for the CDR3 is TGTGCCTGGAGTGGACAGTCGGTTCGCGAAAAACTGTTTTTT. Residues: CAWSGQSVREKLFF. Based on the CDR3 plus reference TRBV30 and TRBJ1-4, the full variable domain is SQTIHQWPATLVQPVGSPLSLECTVEGTSNPNLYWYRQAAGRGLQLLFYSVGIGQISSEVPQNLSASRPQDRQFILSSKKLLLSDSGFYLCAWSGQSVREKLFFGSGTQLSVL.

This clone has just one count. The chain joins TRBV7-2 to TRBJ1-4, with TRBD1 matching over 7 bases. V was clipped by 5 bases and J by 8 bases; unmatched bases: 8. The CDR3 loop spans 14 amino acids. Germline assignment: CDR1 SGHTA and CDR2 FQGNSA. The CDR3 protein is CASSATGTDEKLFF. CDR3 DNA: TGTGCCAGCAGCGCTACCGGGACAGACGAAAAACTGTTTTTT.

The chain uses TRBV18 and TRBJ2-3; the D gene is possibly TRBD2 (6 bases). The V end was cut by 3 bases, the J end by 6 bases, with 13 bases between. The CDR3 loop spans 14 amino acids. CDR1 is KGHSH, CDR2 LQKENI, per germline. As DNA, the CDR3 is TGTGCCAGCTCACCGAGCCGGGGGTGGGATACGCAGTATTTT. Translation gives CASSPSRGWDTQYF.

The chain couples TRBV28 to TRBJ2-5; the D gene is possibly TRBD2 (5 bases). CDR3 length: 12 residues. V shed 3 bases and J shed 5 bases, with 7 bases lying between them. Germline V gives CDR1 MDHEN, CDR2 SYDVKM. CDR3 DNA: TGTGCCAGCAGTTTGACGGGGGAGACCCAGTACTTC. Translation gives CASSLTGETQYF.

The J gene is TRBJ1-2, the V gene TRBV11-2, with D unresolved. Trimming pared 5 bases from V and 4 bases from J, leaving 8 bases between. Germline lookup yields CDR1 SGHAT and CDR2 FQNNGV. This CDR3 is built from 12 residues. The chain's CDR3 is CASSAGSYGYTF. In DNA, the CDR3 is TGTGCCAGCAGCGCCGGGTCCTATGGCTACACCTTC.

The rearrangement uses TRBV5-6 and TRBJ1-2, with unresolved D. Trimming pared 0 bases from V and 4 bases from J, leaving 13 bases between. CDR3 length: 15 amino acids. Germline V lookup: CDR1 SGHDT, CDR2 YYEEEE. The CDR3 loop is CASSLARVGSYGYTF. The CDR3 nucleotides are TGTGCCAGCAGCTTGGCACGGGTCGGTAGCTATGGCTACACCTTC.

On this clone itself: Distinct nucleotide sequences in the sample also encode this CDR3. This chain uses TRBV29-1 with TRBJ2-5; D remains unclear. The germline V gene encodes CDR1 SQVTM and CDR2 ANQGSEA. Trimming took off 4 bases at V and 4 bases at J, with 4 bases between the two ends. This CDR3 contains 10 residues. CDR3 amino acids: CSVGGETQYF. CDR3 nucleotide sequence: TGCAGCGTTGGAGGAGAGACCCAGTACTTC. Based on the CDR3 plus reference TRBV29-1 and TRBJ2-5, the full variable domain is SAVISQKPSRDICQRGTSLTIQCQVDSQVTMMFWYRQQPGQSLTLIATANQGSEATYESGFVIDKFPISRPNLTFSTLTVSNMSPEDSSIYLCSVGGETQYFGPGTRLLVL.

This clone was found many times. The chain combines TRBV19 with TRBJ2-7, with D possibly TRBD2 on 5 matching bases. Germline lookup yields CDR1 LNHDA and CDR2 SQIVND (reference sequence). V lost 0 bases and J 7 bases, leaving 16 bases between the germline ends. This CDR3 is built from 15 residues. The CDR3 loop reads CASSIDSERVREQYF. DNA of the CDR3: TGTGCCAGTAGTATAGATTCGGAGAGGGTAAGAGAGCAGTACTTC.

V is TRBV6-6 and J is TRBJ2-5, with D perhaps assigned TRBD1 or TRBD2 (5 bases each). CDR3 length equals 13 residues. V was trimmed by 4 bases and J by 3 bases, leaving 9 bases between them. Germline CDR1 MNHNY, CDR2 SVGAGI (reference sequence). CDR3 nucleotides: TGTGCCAGCAGTTCCCGGGGCAAAGAGACCCAGTACTTC. It yields the protein CASSSRGKETQYF.

This clone was counted once. V gene TRBV10-3 combines with J gene TRBJ2-5; TRBD1 might be the D (5 bases). Trimming shortened V by 3 bases and J by 1 base, and 9 bases separated the two germline ends. The CDR3 sequence is 14 residues long. The germline gives CDR1 ENHRY, CDR2 SYGVKD. The CDR3 here is CAISEGRAQETQYF. Written as DNA, the CDR3 is TGTGCCATCAGTGAAGGCAGGGCCCAAGAGACCCAGTACTTC.

The table lists this clone with a few counts. The chain uses TRBV5-1 and TRBJ2-3; the D gene is possibly TRBD2 (6 bases). The length of the CDR3 is 17 residues. V was pared by 0 bases and J by 6 bases, with 20 bases between. The germline V gene encodes CDR1 SGHRS and CDR2 YFSETQ. The CDR3 here is CASSLVGGRGFVDTQYF. As DNA, the CDR3 is TGCGCCAGCAGCTTGGTGGGGGGACGAGGCTTTGTGGATACGCAGTATTTT.

This sequence joins TRBV19 and TRBJ1-1; the D gene is possibly TRBD1 (6 bases). Trimming removed 9 bases from V and 3 bases from J, with 14 bases in between. The CDR3 has 13 residues. Germline CDR1 and CDR2: LNHDA and SQIVND (reference sequence). In DNA, the CDR3 is TGTGCCAGCTATCAGTACAGGGACACTGAAGCTTTCTTT. It translates to CASYQYRDTEAFF.

The V gene is TRBV18, the J gene TRBJ2-7, with 9 bases that match TRBD1. Trimming at V came to 6 bases and at J to 7 bases, leaving 13 bases not matched to a gene. Germline V lookup: CDR1 KGHSH, CDR2 LQKENI. The CDR3 loop spans 15 amino acids. The CDR3 sequence is CASSPPGQGVLEQYF. The CDR3 nucleotides are TGTGCCAGCTCTCCTCCGGGACAGGGAGTCTTAGAGCAGTACTTC. Variable domain in full (rest from reference TRBV18 and TRBJ2-7): NAGVMQNPRHLVRRRGQEARLRCSPMKGHSHVYWYRQLPEEGLKFMVYLQKENIIDESGMPKERFSAEFPKEGPSILRIQQVVRGDSAAYFCASSPPGQGVLEQYFGPGTRLTVT.

This clone was detected once. CDR3 DNA sequence: TGTGCCAGCTCACCGGACAGCGGGGGGTTCGAGCAGTACTTC. Its protein is CASSPDSGGFEQYF. The chain couples TRBV18 to TRBJ2-7, with TRBD2 matching over 9 bases. The CDR3 runs 14 residues. Trimming cost V 3 bases and J 6 bases; bases outside gene matches: 6. Germline CDR1 KGHSH, CDR2 LQKENI.

This clone was recorded a few times. Other DNA sequences in this specimen translate into the identical CDR3. The chain employs TRBV2 and TRBJ2-3, with TRBD2 matching 13 bases. CDR1 is SNHLY, CDR2 FYNNEI, per germline. Losses at the gene ends were 5 bases for V and 6 bases for J; bases not matched to a gene: 5. This CDR3 comprises 15 residues. CDR3 DNA: TGTGCCAGCAGTCCAAGGACTAGCGGGGGCGATACGCAGTATTTT. Protein sequence: CASSPRTSGGDTQYF. Supplemented by reference TRBV2 and TRBJ2-3, the full variable domain reads EPEVTQTPSHQVTQMGQEVILRCVPISNHLYFYWYRQILGQKVEFLVSFYNNEISEKSEIFDDQFSVERPDGSNFTLKIRSTKLEDSAMYFCASSPRTSGGDTQYFGPGTRLTVL.

This clone occurred a few times. The chain employs TRBV4-1 and TRBJ2-1; 9 bases match TRBD2. This CDR3 contains 15 residues. V gave up 2 bases and J gave up 6 bases; unmatched junction bases: 5. Germline-derived CDR1 and CDR2 are MGHRA and YSYEKL. CDR3 in DNA: TGCGCCAGCAGCCAACTGGGACTAGCAAGCAATGAGCAGTTCTTC. This sequence encodes CASSQLGLASNEQFF.

CDR3 coding DNA: TGTGCCAGTACGGCTAGCGGGGAAGAGACCCAGTACTTC. Amino acid sequence: CASTASGEETQYF. The V call is TRBV19, the J call TRBJ2-5; 9 nucleotides match TRBD2. CDR1 and CDR2 from the germline V gene are LNHDA and SQIVND (reference sequence). The CDR3 runs to 13 residues. After removal of 7 bases from V and 3 bases from J, the junction contained 3 bases not matched to a gene.

The chain is built from TRBV10-1 and TRBJ2-7, with D tentatively TRBD2 (6 bases). The CDR3 runs 13 residues. CDR1 and CDR2 (germline): WNHNN, SYGVQD (reference sequence). V was shortened by 9 bases and J by 2 bases, with 14 bases between the two germline ends. The CDR3 protein is CASSREITYEQYF. Here the CDR3 DNA reads TGCGCCAGTTCCCGGGAGATAACCTACGAGCAGTACTTC.